The sequence of this TCR beta chain was determined in a study of CD8+ T cells in alopecia areata. Study background: The share of scalp area affected provided the severity score for treated patients. Points from the study as a whole: Higher clonality was seen in lesional scalp than in normal scalp, especially in alopecia totalis/universalis.

V was cut by 8 bases and J by 1 base, with 5 bases left in between. The CDR3 length is 11 residues. Germline CDR1 and CDR2: LNHDA and SQIVND (reference sequence). Noted treatment: oral pan-JAK inhibitor, 5-10 mg twice daily. Cell sorting on a FACSAria was used to separate CD4+ and CD8+ T cells from the PBMCs. cDNA serving as the sequencing template came from extracted, reverse transcribed RNA. The assay was immunoSEQ multiplex PCR, and TCRdb's table has in-frame clones only and misses some. The table has about 87,000 clones, more than 65% seen once. Details on this clone: Its cognate antigen is unknown.

V usage is TRBV19 and J usage is TRBJ1-1, with D uncertain. The sequenced sample was CD8+ T cells sorted from blood, obtained around week 46, from a patient treated with tofacitinib. This clonotype originated in a human donor with alopecia areata. The CDR3 nucleotides are TGTGCCAGTCGTCAGAACACTGAAGCTTTCTTT. Amino acid sequence: CASRQNTEAFF.